The rows below give T cell receptor beta chains drawn from one sample of a study of blood T cell repertoires in COVID-19. Method: immunoSEQ multiplex PCR; TCRdb's copy keeps in-frame clones and lacks some. The sample consists of about 43,000 clones, around 80% of them appearing once. What was sequenced was peripheral blood. The receptors stem from a woman aged 55-69 years with acute or convalescent COVID-19. Both conserved end residues are part of each CDR3. The D gene is left open where the match is weak. Some rows mark clone size as missing; the rest say once, few, many or name a class of expanded clone.

>TRBV2|TRBJ2-1|.|.
TGTGCCAGCAGGGGTGACGCGGGGAATGAGCAGTTCTTC
CASRGDAGNEQFF
>TRBV6-1|TRBJ2-1|TRBD1|.
TGTGCCAGCAGTGAAAATAGCCCTTGGACAGGGCGAAATACTGAGCAGTTCTTC
CASSENSPWTGRNTEQFF
>TRBV27|TRBJ1-1|.|.
TGTGCCAGCAGTCTCCGGGGGGGTCCGACTGAAGCTTTCTTT
CASSLRGGPTEAFF
>TRBV7-2|TRBJ2-2|.|.
TGTGCCAGCAGCCCCACGGCCGGGACCGGGGAGCTGTTTTTT
CASSPTAGTGELFF
>TRBV9|TRBJ2-2|.|.
TGTGCCAGCAGCGTAGCCGGGGGGCGGACTTTATGGGACACCGGGGAGCTGTTTTTT
CASSVAGGRTLWDTGELFF
>TRBV5-1|TRBJ1-1|.|.
TGCGCCAGCAGCCCCCTTGGCCCGGGGGACACTGAAGCTTTCTTT
CASSPLGPGDTEAFF
>TRBV7-6|TRBJ1-4|.|.
TGTGCCAGCAGCTTGGGGGGGGTGGGAGTGAATGAAAAACTGTTTTTT
CASSLGGVGVNEKLFF
>TRBV7-2|TRBJ2-2|.|.
TGTGCCAGCAGCTTACGGCTTGTGGGCGACACCGGGGAGCTGTTTTTT
CASSLRLVGDTGELFF
>TRBV27|TRBJ1-4|.|.
TGTGCCAGCAGAGGAGGGGCGGTTGCAACTAATGAAAAACTGTTTTTT
CASRGGAVATNEKLFF
>TRBV5-6|TRBJ2-5|.|.
TGTGCCAGCAGCTTCGGCGCGGGAAAAGAGACCCAGTACTTC
CASSFGAGKETQYF
>TRBV7-6|TRBJ1-4|.|.
TGTGCCAGCAGCTGGGGAGGCTCAGGCGGTGAAAAACTGTTTTTT
CASSWGGSGGEKLFF
>TRBV27|TRBJ2-5|.|.
TGTGCCAGCACCCCAGCGGGGCGGGGGCTTCTAGAGACCCAGTACTTC
CASTPAGRGLLETQYF
>TRBV19|TRBJ1-1|TRBD1|.
TGTGCCAGTAGTATTACGGGACAGGGTCATCCAGCTTTCTTT
CASSITGQGHPAFF
>TRBV18|TRBJ1-1|.|.
TGTGCCAGCTCACCATCCTCGTTGGGAGGTACTGAAGCTTTCTTT
CASSPSSLGGTEAFF
>TRBV18|TRBJ2-1|TRBD2|medium-sized
TGTGCCAGCTCACCAGAACTAGCGGACAATGAGCAGTTCTTC
CASSPELADNEQFF
>TRBV3-1/TRBV3-2|TRBJ2-2|.|.
TGTGCCAGCAGCCCCGCGGCCGGGGAGCTGTTTTTT
CASSPAAGELFF
>TRBV2|TRBJ2-1|TRBD1|.
TGTGCCAGCAGTGTAACCTTATCCGGGACAGCCTACAATGAGCAGTTCTTC
CASSVTLSGTAYNEQFF
>TRBV5-1|TRBJ1-6|.|.
TGCGCCAGCAGCTTGGGAGGGAATAAATCACCCCTCCACTTT
CASSLGGNKSPLHF
>TRBV19|TRBJ2-1|.|.
TGTGCCAGTAGTATGGTTAGCAGGGGCGCCTACAATGAGCAGTTCTTC
CASSMVSRGAYNEQFF
>TRBV7-2|TRBJ1-3|.|.
TGTGCCAGCAGCCCGTACAACTCTGGAAACACCATATATTTT
CASSPYNSGNTIYF
>TRBV2|TRBJ2-7|.|once
TGTGCCAGCAGTGGACTGCTCCCCTCCTACGAGCAGTACTTC
CASSGLLPSYEQYF
>TRBV7-6|TRBJ2-1|TRBD1|few
TGTGCCAGCAGCTTATTGTCGGGACAGGCCGTCTATGAGCAGTTCTTC
CASSLLSGQAVYEQFF